This TCR beta chain was sequenced during a study of blood T cell repertoires in COVID-19. About the study: Both acute and convalescent COVID-19 samples were obtained from the United States, Italy and Spain. T cells, B-cell-depleted T cells, or PBMCs provided the cDNA or gDNA that served as material.

In the source study's methods: Using reference gene primer amplification, nucleated cell counts were estimated. Method: immunoSEQ multiplex PCR; TCRdb's copy keeps in-frame clones and lacks some. V and J calls plus clone size are reproduced from that table; the DNA served to infer D and trimming. The sample yields roughly 190,000 clones, 70% to 80% seen once. The ends were cut back, 3 bases at V and 9 bases at J, with 6 bases in the middle. The CDR3 has 12 amino acids. V is TRBV12-3 or TRBV12-4 and J is TRBJ1-6, with unresolved D. The sample comprised peripheral blood. This sequence originates from a woman between 50 and 59 years old with acute or convalescent COVID-19. CDR3 protein: CASSFESSPLHF. The CDR3 DNA follows: TGTGCCAGCAGTTTCGAGAGTTCACCCCTCCACTTT.